This paragraph covers one TCR beta chain sequence. Random hexamers were used to reverse transcribe the RNA input (roughly 0.5 to 1 ug). One entry per CDR3 protein, called by TCRdb with MiXCR from the immunoSEQ multiplex PCR reads. The sample holds 150,000 or so distinct CDR3 sequences, approximately 95% seen once. This sample was taken from a study of CD8 T cells in Susac syndrome. The V end was cut by 5 bases, the J end by 6 bases, with 14 bases between. Germline assignment: CDR1 SGHAT and CDR2 FQNNGV. The CDR3 contains 13 residues. The sequenced material came from CD4+ T cells from PBMCs. The chain employs TRBV11-2 and TRBJ2-7; no clear D. This TCR came from a human donor with Susac syndrome. The CDR3 coding sequence is TGTGCCAGCAGCCCCGGCCCTACAGCCGAGCAGTACTTC. Its protein is CASSPGPTAEQYF.